Below, 30 T cell receptor beta chains from the same sample are listed, as sequenced in a study of blood T cell repertoires in COVID-19. Only in-frame clones appear in the TCRdb table, and some are missing; sequencing was by immunoSEQ multiplex PCR. The table lists over 200,000 clones, 65% to 85% of them singletons. What was sequenced was peripheral blood. The receptors derive from a woman older than 75 with acute or convalescent COVID-19.

The V call is TRBV11-3, the J call TRBJ2-7; tentatively, D is TRBD2 (5 bases). CDR1 is SGHNT and CDR2 is YENEEA in the germline V gene. The CDR3 runs to 16 residues. Trimming left V 5 bases short and J 2 bases short, with 19 bases between. The CDR3 sequence is CASSLDLASCPYEQYF. The CDR3 coding sequence is TGTGCCAGCAGCCTCGACCTAGCTTCTTGCCCCTACGAGCAGTACTTC.

Of note for this clone: Within the sample, other DNA sequences also encode this same CDR3. V gene TRBV3-1 (or the pseudogene TRBV3-2) combines with J gene TRBJ1-4, with 10 bases identical to TRBD1. The J segment lost 4 bases and the V segment lost 2 bases, leaving 1 base of the junction unmatched. CDR3 size: 15 residues. The germline V gene has CDR1 LGHDT and CDR2 YNNKEL (reference sequence). This chain's CDR3 is CASSQRTGGNEKLFF. DNA for the CDR3: TGTGCCAGCAGCCAACGGACAGGGGGTAATGAAAAACTGTTTTTT.

This sequence joins TRBV19 and TRBJ1-2; D call uncertain. Germline CDR1 reads LNHDA; CDR2 reads SQIVND (reference sequence). The CDR3 has 13 amino acids. Trimming cost V 3 bases and J 4 bases, with 9 bases left between them. CDR3 coding DNA: TGTGCCAGTAGTATCGCCGGACTCTATGGCTACACCTTC. This codes for CASSIAGLYGYTF.

This rearrangement joins TRBV6-5 to TRBJ2-7; 10 bases agree with TRBD1. Germline CDR1 is MNHEY and CDR2 is SVGAGI. CDR3 length equals 15 residues. Trimming cost V 2 bases and J 6 bases; bases outside gene matches: 7. The DNA for the CDR3 is TGTGCCAGCAGTTACGGGGGACAGGGGTTATTCGAGCAGTACTTC. This codes for CASSYGGQGLFEQYF.

This chain connects TRBV3-1 (or the pseudogene TRBV3-2) to TRBJ1-1; D is uncertain. The length of the CDR3 is 15 residues. V dropped 0 bases and J dropped 4 bases, with 12 bases sitting between them. Germline V gene sequence: CDR1 LGHDT, CDR2 YNNKEL (reference sequence). CDR3 bases: TGTGCCAGCAGCCAAGATATAGGCCGGGGCACTGAAGCTTTCTTT. This codes for CASSQDIGRGTEAFF.

This clone was seen only once. The rearrangement links TRBV7-2 to TRBJ1-3; 8 bases map to TRBD1. CDR3 size: 14 residues. Germline CDR1 reads SGHTA; CDR2 reads FQGNSA. With 5 bases clipped from V and 3 bases from J, the junction kept 3 bases outside the gene matches. CDR3 coding DNA: TGTGCCAGCAGCACCAGGGGGCTTGGAAACACCATATATTTT. Residues: CASSTRGLGNTIYF. The variable domain in full, with the rest retrieved from reference TRBV7-2 and TRBJ1-3, is GAGVSQSPSNKVTEKGKDVELRCDPISGHTALYWYRQSLGQGLEFLIYFQGNSAPDKSGLPSDRFSAERTGGSVSTLTIQRTQQEDSAVYLCASSTRGLGNTIYFGEGSWLTVV.

This clone has just one count. J is TRBJ2-5 and V is TRBV25-1; D is possibly TRBD2 (5 bases). Germline V CDR1 and CDR2: MGHDK, SYGVNS. The CDR3 spans 14 residues. Trimming removed 1 base at V and 5 bases at J, with 11 bases between. The CDR3 DNA is TGTGCCAGCAGTGAATTAAGACCGGGGGAGACCCAGTACTTC. Amino acid sequence: CASSELRPGETQYF.

The rearrangement joins TRBV5-1 to TRBJ1-1, with 7 bases lining up with TRBD1. The length of the CDR3 is 14 residues. V trimming: 3 bases; J trimming: 3 bases; junction bases outside the gene matches: 5. Looked up from germline, CDR1 is SGHRS and CDR2 is YFSETQ. DNA of the CDR3: TGCGCCAGCAGCTCCATAGGACAGGACACTGAAGCTTTCTTT. Translating it yields CASSSIGQDTEAFF.

The rearrangement joins TRBV29-1 to TRBJ1-5; 9 bases are shared with TRBD1. In germline, CDR1 is SQVTM, CDR2 ANQGSEA. V lost 6 bases, J lost 10 bases, and 13 bases stayed unmatched. The CDR3 has 14 residues. CDR3 sequence: CSVEGQGTGNPQHF. CDR3 DNA sequence: TGCAGCGTGGAGGGACAGGGCACGGGAAATCCCCAGCATTTT.

The J gene is TRBJ1-2, the V gene TRBV28; 9 bases are a match to TRBD1. Trimming removed 6 bases from V and 8 bases from J; junction bases left unmatched: 7. This CDR3 has 13 residues. CDR1 is MDHEN and CDR2 is SYDVKM in the germline V gene. The CDR3 DNA reads TGTGCCAGCAGATCCACCGGGACAGGGGGCTACACCTTC. This encodes CASRSTGTGGYTF.

The V call is TRBV7-9, the J call TRBJ2-7; 7 bases fit TRBD2. The trim removed 3 bases at V and 4 bases at J, leaving 6 bases unmatched. The V gene's germline CDR1 is SEHNR and CDR2 FQNEAQ (reference sequence). The CDR3 length is 14 residues. The CDR3 protein is CASSFGAGEYEQYF. The CDR3, as DNA: TGTGCCAGCAGCTTCGGCGCGGGGGAATACGAGCAGTACTTC.

In regard to this clone: The sample holds other DNA sequences that translate to the same CDR3. This chain joins TRBV9 and TRBJ1-2; D possibly corresponds to TRBD1 (6 bases). The CDR3 spans 13 residues. The germline gives CDR1 SGDLS, CDR2 YYNGEE. Trimming pared 2 bases from V and 2 bases from J, leaving 7 bases between. CDR3 DNA: TGTGCCAGCAGCGTCGGGACAAACTATGGCTACACCTTC. Translation gives CASSVGTNYGYTF. The complete variable domain, with remaining parts taken from reference TRBV9 and TRBJ1-2, reads DSGVTQTPKHLITATGQRVTLRCSPRSGDLSVYWYQQSLDQGLQFLIQYYNGEERAKGNILERFSAQQFPDLHSELNLSSLELGDSALYFCASSVGTNYGYTFGSGTRLTVV.

This clone was seen only a few times. This chain uses TRBV6-6 with TRBJ1-2, with a possible D match to TRBD1 (6 bases). This CDR3 has 12 residues. Trimming shortened V by 8 bases and J by 4 bases, and 11 bases separated the two germline ends. Germline CDR1 is MNHNY and CDR2 is SVGAGI (reference sequence). This CDR3 is CASGTGTYGYTF. The CDR3 nucleotides read TGTGCCAGCGGTACAGGGACCTATGGCTACACCTTC.

The chain uses TRBV3-1 (or the pseudogene TRBV3-2) and TRBJ2-5, with no clear D. Trimming shortened V by 1 base and J by 4 bases, and 10 bases separated the two germline ends. Germline loops: CDR1 LGHDT, CDR2 YNNKEL (reference sequence). This CDR3 has 14 residues. CDR3 sequence: CASSQGTLTETQYF. In DNA form, the CDR3 reads TGTGCCAGCAGCCAAGGTACTCTTACAGAGACCCAGTACTTC.

This clone was detected a few times. The chain carries TRBV15 and TRBJ2-3; D might be TRBD1 (6 bases). CDR1 and CDR2 from the germline V gene are LNHNV and YYDKDF (reference sequence). The CDR3 length is 16 residues. Trimming pared 2 bases from V and 0 bases from J, leaving 12 bases between. CDR3 nucleotides: TGTGCCACCAGCAGACCCCCAGGGGAGAGCACAGATACGCAGTATTTT. Encoded protein: CATSRPPGESTDTQYF.

The chain carries TRBV20-1 and TRBJ2-1; 9 bases are shared with TRBD1. Looked up from germline, CDR1 is DFQATT and CDR2 is SNEGSKA (reference sequence). V gave up 3 bases and J gave up 5 bases; unmatched junction bases: 14. This CDR3 spans 17 amino acids. For the CDR3, the DNA is TGCAGTGCTAGTGTTTATACAGGGGGCGCACTCAACAATGAGCAGTTCTTC. Encoded protein: CSASVYTGGALNNEQFF.

The rearrangement uses TRBV18 and TRBJ1-5, with D unclear. The length of the CDR3 is 14 residues. The germline V and J ends were trimmed by 3 bases and 0 bases, with 6 bases remaining between them. Germline-derived CDR1 and CDR2 are KGHSH and LQKENI. The CDR3 nucleotides are TGTGCCAGCTCACCGGCGGCTAGCAATCAGCCCCAGCATTTT. Translation: CASSPAASNQPQHF.

This chain connects TRBV5-6 to TRBJ2-3, with D possibly being TRBD2 (6 bases). CDR1 is SGHDT, CDR2 YYEEEE, per germline. The V end lost 1 base, the J end lost 3 bases, and 15 bases lay between the germline ends. The CDR3 runs to 16 residues. CDR3 loop: CASSLPGGAQTDTQYF. The CDR3 region has the DNA TGTGCCAGCAGCTTGCCAGGAGGGGCCCAGACAGATACGCAGTATTTT.

This clone was counted between two and nine times. CDR3 DNA: TGTGCCAGCAGTTATAACAGGGAAGGCTACACCTTC. It encodes CASSYNREGYTF. The rearrangement links TRBV6-6 to TRBJ1-2, with D perhaps matching TRBD1 (6 bases). Trimming left V 3 bases short and J 8 bases short, with 10 bases between. The CDR3 sequence is 12 residues long. Germline V lookup: CDR1 MNHNY, CDR2 SVGAGI (reference sequence).

V is TRBV29-1 and J is TRBJ2-7, with D possibly TRBD2 on 5 matching bases. Trimming removed 6 bases at V and 0 bases at J, with 12 bases between. The germline CDR1 and CDR2 sequences are SQVTM and ANQGSEA. The CDR3 is 13 residues long. The DNA for the CDR3 is TGCAGCGTGCAGAGGGCTAGCTCCTACGAGCAGTACTTC. Residues: CSVQRASSYEQYF.

The gene calls are TRBV7-2 and TRBJ1-1; D possibly corresponds to TRBD1 (5 bases). The germline V and J ends were trimmed by 2 bases and 4 bases, with 14 bases remaining between them. The CDR3 is 15 amino acids. CDR1 is SGHTA, CDR2 FQGNSA, per germline. The CDR3 spells CASSLHQGTSTEAFF. CDR3 bases: TGTGCCAGCAGCTTACATCAGGGTACGAGCACTGAAGCTTTCTTT.

The J gene is TRBJ2-3, the V gene TRBV7-2, with D unclear. This CDR3 has 14 residues. From germline, CDR1 is SGHTA and CDR2 FQGNSA. V was cut by 3 bases and J by 0 bases, with 7 bases left in between. The CDR3 region is CASSFDLSTDTQYF. For the CDR3, the DNA is TGTGCCAGCAGCTTTGACTTAAGCACAGATACGCAGTATTTT.

The V gene is TRBV5-4, the J gene TRBJ1-4, with TRBD1 matching over 9 bases. With 0 bases clipped from V and 5 bases from J, the junction kept 8 bases outside the gene matches. CDR1 is SGHNT and CDR2 is YYREEE in the germline V gene (reference sequence). This CDR3 has 17 amino acids. As DNA, the CDR3 is TGTGCCAGCAGCTTGGGCTTCGGCGGGACAGGGAATGAAAAACTGTTTTTT. This codes for CASSLGFGGTGNEKLFF.

V usage is TRBV7-8 and J usage is TRBJ1-6; a weak D match, TRBD1 (6 bases). CDR1 is SGHVS and CDR2 is FQNEAQ in the germline V gene. The CDR3 length is 14 residues. With 5 bases removed from V and 5 bases from J, the gap between germline ends came to 10 bases. CDR3 in amino acids: CASSLDSHNSPLHF. DNA for the CDR3: TGTGCCAGCAGCCTGGACAGCCATAATTCACCCCTCCACTTT.

As for this clone: Other DNA sequences in the same sample also yield this CDR3. The V and J genes are TRBV5-4 and TRBJ2-1, with 8 bases aligning to TRBD1. The CDR3 has 13 amino acids. J lost 7 bases, V lost 2 bases, and 2 bases had no gene match. Germline-derived CDR1 and CDR2 are SGHNT and YYREEE (reference sequence). CDR3 bases: TGTGCCAGCAGCTTACAGGGGGGAAATGAGCAGTTCTTC. Encoded protein: CASSLQGGNEQFF.

The chain couples TRBV2 to TRBJ1-6; D gene ambiguous. V lost 4 bases, J lost 9 bases, and 10 bases lay in between. Germline V CDR1 and CDR2: SNHLY, FYNNEI. The CDR3 has 13 residues. CDR3 region: CASSVTTGSPLHF. For the CDR3, the DNA is TGTGCCAGCAGTGTTACTACGGGTTCACCCCTCCACTTT.

V gene TRBV6-1 combines with J gene TRBJ1-5; D remains unclear. Germline-derived CDR1 and CDR2 are MNHNS and SASEGT. V was cut by 3 bases and J by 0 bases, with 12 bases left in between. The CDR3 sequence is 16 residues long. The CDR3 reads CASSDRRGNSNQPQHF. The CDR3 DNA is TGTGCCAGCAGTGATCGACGAGGGAATAGCAATCAGCCCCAGCATTTT.

The rearrangement links TRBV19 to TRBJ1-1; a weak D match, TRBD1 (6 bases). This CDR3 region has 14 residues. Germline V lookup: CDR1 LNHDA, CDR2 SQIVND (reference sequence). V lost 7 bases, J lost 1 base, and 13 bases lay in between. The CDR3: CASNPGHKNTEAFF. The DNA for the CDR3 is TGTGCCAGTAACCCGGGACACAAGAACACTGAAGCTTTCTTT.

The J gene is TRBJ1-2, the V gene TRBV19; TRBD1 aligns across 7 bases. This CDR3 contains 17 residues. The germline CDR1 and CDR2 sequences are LNHDA and SQIVND (reference sequence). The trim removed 0 bases at V and 3 bases at J, leaving 10 bases unmatched. The CDR3 sequence: CASSIDRDRVKDYGYTF. Written as DNA, the CDR3 is TGTGCCAGTAGTATAGATCGTGACAGGGTAAAGGACTATGGCTACACCTTC. Combining the CDR3 with reference TRBV19 and TRBJ1-2 gives the whole variable domain DGGITQSPKYLFRKEGQNVTLSCEQNLNHDAMYWYRQDPGQGLRLIYYSQIVNDFQKGDIAEGYSVSREKKESFPLTVTSAQKNPTAFYLCASSIDRDRVKDYGYTFGSGTRLTVV.

The gene calls are TRBV7-2 and TRBJ2-7, with 10 bases identical to TRBD2. Per germline, CDR1 SGHTA and CDR2 FQGNSA. The CDR3 runs to 15 residues. V lost 6 bases to trimming and J lost 4 bases; unmatched junction nucleotides: 9. The CDR3 DNA follows: TGTGCCAGCAGACTAACTAGCGGGGAGTCTTACGAGCAGTACTTC. It translates to CASRLTSGESYEQYF.